Listed here is a single TCR beta chain. The antigen it binds to is not known. There are no base qualities to consult, and no much larger clone falls within one base. Per the publication, the time point label means: week 11, during vaccination. Every vaccine dose consisted of 300 ug of a 20-mer mutant IDH1 peptide in Montanide, administered subcutaneously together with topical imiquimod. The donors had newly diagnosed IDH1-mutant astrocytomas of WHO grade 3 or 4 that showed loss of nuclear ATRX. The samples were drawn from NOA16, a multicentre, single-arm, open-label phase I trial in Germany that tested a mutant IDH1 peptide vaccine in humans for the first time. The DNeasy Blood and Tissue Kit was used to extract genomic DNA from EDTA blood for TCRB sequencing. These data come from a study of a mutant IDH1 vaccine in newly diagnosed glioma (dated by TCRdb to 2020 to 2023). Regarding the complete study: Patients were given eight vaccinations, in weeks 1, 3, 5, 7, 11, 15, 19 and 23, which matched visits V03 through V10. Vaccination was initiated 4-6 weeks after radiotherapy alone, or concurrently with temozolomide cycles in the chemotherapy-containing groups. Of the 25 to 35 treated patients, 62.5% were male and approximately 38% were female, and a mean age of around 40 years was recorded. Prior to enrollment, standard therapy consisting of radiotherapy alone, temozolomide alone, or radiochemotherapy with temozolomide had been administered to patients, with the combination being received by most patients. Peripheral blood was drawn at six visits: V03 (baseline), V05, V07, V10, V12 and V13. For exploratory analyses, longitudinal TCRB deep sequencing was carried out in more than 20 treated patients wherever samples were available. Overall study outcomes, separate from this receptor: No apparent relationship was observed between pseudoprogression and alterations in the top peripheral T cell clonotypes detected by TCRB sequencing. PBMC samples for TCRB deep sequencing were selected based on availability. The authors noted that analyses of patient blood samples could not be reproduced because of sample limitations. Vaccine-induced immune responses across multiple MHC alleles were detected in 90% to 95% of patients.

For CDR1 and CDR2, the germline V gene lists MNHNS and SASEGT. Counted from cysteine to phenylalanine, this CDR3 has 15 amino acids. The kept DNA is CDR3 alone, 45 bases in frame from the first base. V and J lose 5 bases and 4 bases, and a span of 15 bases separates them. The library was built by means of the immunoSEQ multiplex PCR assay. Rearranged TCR beta chain sequences were amplified with the hsTCRB Kit following the manufacturer's protocol. TCRB libraries were sequenced on an Illumina MiSeq. The source study handled its data this way. Demultiplexing, trimming and gene mapping were performed with the kit vendor's proprietary platform. The source is immuneACCESS, and TCRdb retained only in-frame sequences with V and J called. Part of the clones is not carried over; for the studies checked, unresolved V genes explain less than half of this, and the remainder is unexplained. That table is the source of V, J and clone size, and D and trimming were worked out from the DNA. The sample data list under 55,000 clones, and more than 85% of these were observed just once. Of the sample, 2% to 2.5% falls within the top ten clones.

The input for sequencing was PBMCs, taken from a glioma patient whose treatment included an IDH1 peptide vaccine. The TCR comes from a man aged 50-60 years with glioma. Recombination linked TRBV6-1 to TRBJ1-5; the D gene assignment is ambiguous. The CDR3 region reads CASSPTDILNQPQHF. The nucleotide sequence is given as TGTGCCAGCAGTCCTACCGACATTCTAAATCAGCCCCAGCATTTT.